This is a list of T cell receptor beta chains from one sample in a study of blood T cell repertoires in COVID-19. Sequencing was performed with immunoSEQ multiplex PCR; in TCRdb, only in-frame clones are kept and a portion is missing. The table lists 280,000 or so clones, around 86% of them singletons, with 2.1% in the top ten. Sequenced input: peripheral blood. These receptors all stem from a woman aged 25 to 39 who had recovered from COVID-19. Both conserved end residues are part of each CDR3. The D gene is left open where the match is weak. Clone size appears in some rows only: once, few, many, or a class for an expanded clone.

NA | NA | TRBJ1-4 | TRBV30 | CAWKGTGPFGKLFF | TGTGCCTGGAAGGGAACAGGGCCGTTCGGAAAACTGTTTTTT
NA | NA | TRBJ1-4 | TRBV7-9 | CASSLATGEKLFF | TGTGCCAGCAGCTTAGCGACAGGTGAAAAACTGTTTTTT
NA | NA | TRBJ1-1 | TRBV20-1 | CSALQGEEAFF | TGCAGTGCCTTACAGGGTGAGGAAGCTTTCTTT
NA | TRBD1 | TRBJ1-2 | TRBV7-9 | CASSSRDRGLHYGYTF | TGTGCCAGCAGCTCCCGGGACAGGGGGCTGCACTATGGCTACACCTTC
NA | NA | TRBJ2-3 | TRBV9 | CASSALGSGSGDTQYF | TGTGCCAGCAGCGCGCTCGGTAGCGGTAGTGGAGATACGCAGTATTTT
NA | TRBD2 | TRBJ2-7 | TRBV3-1/TRBV3-2 | CASSQLMGLGAGEQYF | TGTGCCAGCAGCCAATTGATGGGACTAGGAGCTGGCGAGCAGTACTTC
NA | NA | TRBJ1-1 | TRBV5-4 | CASSLGSMEAFF | TGTGCCAGCAGCCTCGGGTCTATGGAAGCTTTCTTT
NA | NA | TRBJ1-1 | TRBV4-1 | CASSLKIGRTPMEGTEAFF | TGCGCCAGCAGCCTAAAAATCGGACGTACCCCCATGGAGGGCACTGAAGCTTTCTTT
NA | TRBD1 | TRBJ2-7 | TRBV7-3 | CASSLNRDSEQYF | TGTGCCAGCAGCCTAAATCGGGACAGCGAGCAGTACTTC
NA | TRBD2 | TRBJ2-1 | TRBV2 | CASSEAGGGRIYNEQFF | TGTGCCAGCAGTGAAGCCGGTGGCGGGAGAATCTACAATGAGCAGTTCTTC
few | TRBD1 | TRBJ2-7 | TRBV11-2 | CASSLDGVDRGLTTYEQYF | TGTGCCAGCAGCTTAGATGGTGTGGACAGGGGCCTAACTACCTACGAGCAGTACTTC
NA | NA | TRBJ1-2 | TRBV5-1 | CASTAAGTQANYGYTF | TGCGCCAGCACAGCGGCAGGGACACAAGCTAACTATGGCTACACCTTC
once | NA | TRBJ2-1 | TRBV19 | CASSRRDQVYEQFF | TGTGCCAGTAGTAGGCGGGATCAGGTGTATGAGCAGTTCTTC
NA | TRBD1 | TRBJ2-7 | TRBV6-5 | CASKVWQGVSYEQYF | TGTGCCAGCAAAGTCTGGCAGGGGGTCTCCTACGAGCAGTACTTC
NA | NA | TRBJ2-1 | TRBV5-4 | CASSFRGEDNEQFF | TGTGCCAGCAGCTTCAGGGGAGAGGACAATGAGCAGTTCTTC
NA | TRBD1 | TRBJ2-7 | TRBV19 | CASSRGTGGIYEQYF | TGTGCCAGTAGTAGGGGGACAGGGGGCATCTACGAGCAGTACTTC
NA | NA | TRBJ2-7 | TRBV5-1 | CASSLAAGRAYEQYF | TGCGCCAGCAGCTTGGCCGCGGGGCGAGCCTACGAGCAGTACTTC
NA | NA | TRBJ2-5 | TRBV5-6 | CASSHSTSAETQYF | TGTGCCAGCAGCCACTCAACTAGTGCGGAGACCCAGTACTTC
NA | NA | TRBJ2-5 | TRBV5-6 | CASSWIGLNSQRQETQYF | TGTGCCAGCAGCTGGATTGGTCTGAATAGCCAAAGACAAGAGACCCAGTACTTC
once | TRBD2 | TRBJ2-7 | TRBV20-1 | CSASPRLANFYEQYF | TGCAGTGCTAGTCCACGACTAGCGAATTTCTACGAGCAGTACTTC
NA | TRBD1 | TRBJ2-2 | TRBV7-8 | CASSTRTGGLTGELFF | TGTGCCAGCAGCACCCGGACAGGGGGCCTAACCGGGGAGCTGTTTTTT
NA | NA | TRBJ1-2 | TRBV28 | CASSLRGGQRYGYTF | TGTGCCAGCAGTTTAAGGGGGGGACAACGTTATGGCTACACCTTC
NA | TRBD2 | TRBJ2-5 | TRBV18 | CASSPEGTSGTFEETQYF | TGTGCCAGCTCCCCAGAGGGGACTAGCGGGACCTTCGAAGAGACCCAGTACTTC
NA | NA | TRBJ1-2 | TRBV28 | CASSFLDGNYGYTF | TGTGCCAGCAGTTTTTTAGACGGGAACTATGGCTACACCTTC
NA | TRBD1 | TRBJ1-6 | TRBV5-4 | CASSLGGQGAAYNSPLHF | TGTGCCAGCAGCTTGGGGGGACAGGGTGCTGCCTATAATTCACCCCTCCACTTT
NA | TRBD1 | TRBJ2-3 | TRBV13 | CASSLPAGGNPDTQYF | TGTGCCAGCAGCCTTCCGGCAGGGGGCAACCCAGATACGCAGTATTTT
NA | NA | TRBJ2-3 | TRBV19 | CASSIAAGGTDTQYF | TGTGCCAGTAGTATAGCTGCCGGGGGCACAGATACGCAGTATTTT
NA | TRBD1 | TRBJ1-1 | TRBV5-1 | CASSLGDRLGILNTEAFF | TGCGCCAGCAGCTTAGGGGACAGGTTAGGTATCCTAAACACTGAAGCTTTCTTT
NA | TRBD1 | TRBJ1-5 | TRBV7-9 | CASSLEQGKNNQPQHF | TGTGCCAGCAGCTTGGAACAGGGGAAAAACAATCAGCCCCAGCATTTT
NA | TRBD1 | TRBJ2-1 | TRBV10-3 | CAISTSGTGANEQFF | TGTGCCATCAGTACGAGCGGGACAGGGGCCAATGAGCAGTTCTTC
NA | NA | TRBJ2-7 | TRBV19 | CASSTTSPYEQYF | TGTGCCAGTAGTACGACTTCGCCCTACGAGCAGTACTTC
NA | TRBD1 | TRBJ1-3 | TRBV9 | CASSPWGQGQTGNTIYF | TGTGCCAGCAGCCCCTGGGGACAGGGGCAAACTGGAAACACCATATATTTT
NA | TRBD1 | TRBJ1-1 | TRBV28 | CASSASGTVEAFF | TGTGCCAGCAGTGCCTCAGGGACAGTTGAAGCTTTCTTT
NA | TRBD2 | TRBJ2-1 | TRBV9 | CASSVGIAGDYNEQFF | TGTGCCAGCAGCGTAGGAATAGCGGGAGACTACAATGAGCAGTTCTTC
NA | TRBD1 | TRBJ2-3 | TRBV5-6 | CASSLVQGTDTQYF | TGTGCCAGCAGCTTGGTACAGGGGACAGATACGCAGTATTTT
NA | TRBD2 | TRBJ2-1 | TRBV6-2/TRBV6-3 | CASSWERTRQFF | TGTGCCAGCAGTTGGGAGAGGACTAGACAGTTCTTC
NA | TRBD1 | TRBJ1-6 | TRBV20-1 | CSARAGGPPLHF | TGCAGTGCTCGTGCAGGGGGCCCACCCCTCCACTTT
NA | NA | TRBJ2-5 | TRBV7-6 | CASSLNPIGSTRTQETQYF | TGTGCCAGCAGCTTAAATCCCATCGGGTCAACTAGGACCCAAGAGACCCAGTACTTC
NA | NA | TRBJ2-5 | TRBV4-2 | CASSQRSGIQETQYF | TGTGCCAGCAGCCAACGCTCCGGGATTCAAGAGACCCAGTACTTC
NA | NA | TRBJ2-4 | TRBV5-8 | CASSLDRASNIQYF | TGTGCCAGCAGCTTGGACAGAGCCTCAAACATTCAGTACTTC
NA | NA | TRBJ1-1 | TRBV9 | CASSVVPGTEAFF | TGTGCCAGCAGCGTAGTTCCAGGGACTGAAGCTTTCTTT
NA | NA | TRBJ1-3 | TRBV6-6 | CASTPPEGNSGNTIYF | TGTGCCAGCACCCCCCCCGAGGGTAACTCTGGAAACACCATATATTTT
NA | TRBD2 | TRBJ2-7 | TRBV7-3 | CASSPRGGRRPYEQYF | TGTGCCAGCAGCCCCCGGGGCGGGAGACGGCCCTACGAGCAGTACTTC
NA | NA | TRBJ1-6 | TRBV25-1 | CASSEEGHSYNSPLHF | TGTGCCAGCAGTGAAGAGGGACACTCCTATAATTCACCCCTCCACTTT
NA | TRBD1 | TRBJ1-5 | TRBV28 | CASSSGTGVNQPQHF | TGTGCCAGCAGTTCCGGGACAGGCGTCAATCAGCCCCAGCATTTT
NA | TRBD2 | TRBJ2-5 | TRBV7-3 | CASSLGGGPWETQYF | TGTGCCAGCAGCTTAGGGGGAGGGCCGTGGGAGACCCAGTACTTC
NA | NA | TRBJ2-3 | TRBV29-1 | CSVRKGVPDTQYF | TGCAGCGTCCGGAAGGGGGTTCCTGATACGCAGTATTTT
NA | TRBD1 | TRBJ2-4 | TRBV19 | CASATTGGVKNIQYF | TGTGCCAGTGCTACAACAGGGGGCGTCAAAAACATTCAGTACTTC
NA | TRBD1 | TRBJ2-5 | TRBV11-2 | CASSQIWDREQETQYF | TGTGCCAGCAGCCAAATCTGGGACAGGGAACAAGAGACCCAGTACTTC
once | NA | TRBJ1-4 | TRBV7-2 | CASSSTTHEKLFF | TGTGCCAGCAGCTCGACAACTCACGAAAAACTGTTTTTT